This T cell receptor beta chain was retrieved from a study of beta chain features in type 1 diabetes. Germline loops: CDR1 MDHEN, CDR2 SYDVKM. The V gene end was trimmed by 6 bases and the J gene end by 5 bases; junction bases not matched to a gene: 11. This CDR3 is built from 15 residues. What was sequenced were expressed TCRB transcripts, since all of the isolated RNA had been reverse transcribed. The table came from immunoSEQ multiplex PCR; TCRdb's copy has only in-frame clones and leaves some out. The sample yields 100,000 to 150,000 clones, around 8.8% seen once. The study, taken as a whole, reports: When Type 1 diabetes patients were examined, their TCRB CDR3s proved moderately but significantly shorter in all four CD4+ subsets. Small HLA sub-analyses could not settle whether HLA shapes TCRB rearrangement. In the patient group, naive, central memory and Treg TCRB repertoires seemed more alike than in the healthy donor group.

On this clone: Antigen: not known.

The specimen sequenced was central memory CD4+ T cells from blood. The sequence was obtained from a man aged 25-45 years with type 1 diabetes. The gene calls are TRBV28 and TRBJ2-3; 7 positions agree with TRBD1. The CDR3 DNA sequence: TGTGCCAGCAGCACGCCCACAGGGGCGGGAGATACGCAGTATTTT. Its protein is CASSTPTGAGDTQYF.